Listed below are T cell receptor beta chains from one sample, sequenced in a study of T cells in Graves' hyperthyroidism and ophthalmopathy. MiXCR, run by TCRdb on the multiplex PCR reads, gives a single entry per CDR3 protein. This sample yields approximately 400,000 distinct CDR3 sequences, of which 15% to 17% are seen a single time; roughly 7.4% belongs to the top ten. The source material was blood. The source of these receptors is a woman aged 18-35 years with Graves' hyperthyroidism. Both conserved end residues are part of each CDR3. D genes are given only for firm matches.

D,length,V,J,CDR3
-,15,TRBV24-1,TRBJ2-7,CATSDFKGGRNEQYF
-,15,TRBV3-1,TRBJ1-2,CASSQDLRGTYGYTF
TRBD1,19,TRBV14,TRBJ2-1,CASSQPPGTGGAMENEQFF
-,12,TRBV20-1,TRBJ1-1,CSAEGSYTEAFF
-,16,TRBV11-2,TRBJ2-3,CASSLEMDSPTDTQYF
TRBD1,15,TRBV19,TRBJ1-3,CASRTTGASGNTIYF
-,15,TRBV20-1,TRBJ2-3,CSASNPGAGTDTQYF
TRBD2,16,TRBV27,TRBJ2-5,CASSLSLVLATETQYF
-,14,TRBV20-1,TRBJ2-2,CSATPGAPTGELFF
TRBD1,16,TRBV18,TRBJ2-7,CASSPGKGQGSHEQYF
-,14,TRBV4-1,TRBJ2-3,CASSNNQGADTQYF
-,16,TRBV3-1,TRBJ2-4,CASSSPVVGEENIQYF
-,12,TRBV20-1,TRBJ2-7,CSAPRDTYEQYF
TRBD1,14,TRBV12-3/TRBV12-4,TRBJ1-4,CASRKTGVNEKLFF
TRBD2,16,TRBV28,TRBJ2-7,CASRPPGTSSFYEQYF
TRBD1,13,TRBV27,TRBJ2-3,CASRTGRTDTQYF
-,12,TRBV12-5,TRBJ1-3,CASGPLGNTIYF
-,17,TRBV20-1,TRBJ2-2,CSARPHVAKIGTGELFF
-,14,TRBV4-1,TRBJ1-6,CASSQKGYNSPLHF
-,15,TRBV4-1,TRBJ2-7,CASSQVSPGDYEQYF
-,15,TRBV10-3,TRBJ2-1,CAIRSLGSEANEQFF
TRBD1,15,TRBV6-1,TRBJ2-1,CASSTEGAKFNEQFF
TRBD1,15,TRBV12-3/TRBV12-4,TRBJ1-1,CASSYPGQVNTEAFF
-,15,TRBV12-5,TRBJ2-5,CASGLPTGLQETQYF
-,14,TRBV10-3,TRBJ2-7,CAISEDSSLGEQYF
TRBD1,13,TRBV30,TRBJ1-6,CAWRAQGESPLHF
-,14,TRBV5-4,TRBJ1-2,CASSIGLEADGYTF
-,15,TRBV5-5,TRBJ2-7,CASSPERGVSYEQYF
-,18,TRBV6-9,TRBJ2-1,CASSFTSPRQVLGNEQFF
-,15,TRBV9,TRBJ2-1,CASSVVGVPYNEQFF
-,13,TRBV24-1,TRBJ2-3,CATQRTGSSTQYF
-,14,TRBV30,TRBJ1-2,CAWSVFEGYAGYTF
-,11,TRBV30,TRBJ1-2,CAWSSTGGYTF
-,18,TRBV20-1,TRBJ2-4,CSARRGWGHFLAKNIQYF
-,13,TRBV3-1,TRBJ2-2,CASSLGLGGELFF
-,11,TRBV11-3,TRBJ2-1,CASRWSNEQFF
TRBD1,17,TRBV27,TRBJ2-6,CASSRDRGQAGANVLTF
-,17,TRBV4-1,TRBJ2-3,CASSQYPREPLTDTQYF
-,15,TRBV6-1,TRBJ1-2,CASSHFSTEDYGYTF
-,14,TRBV11-2,TRBJ1-2,CASRRNQEPRGYTF